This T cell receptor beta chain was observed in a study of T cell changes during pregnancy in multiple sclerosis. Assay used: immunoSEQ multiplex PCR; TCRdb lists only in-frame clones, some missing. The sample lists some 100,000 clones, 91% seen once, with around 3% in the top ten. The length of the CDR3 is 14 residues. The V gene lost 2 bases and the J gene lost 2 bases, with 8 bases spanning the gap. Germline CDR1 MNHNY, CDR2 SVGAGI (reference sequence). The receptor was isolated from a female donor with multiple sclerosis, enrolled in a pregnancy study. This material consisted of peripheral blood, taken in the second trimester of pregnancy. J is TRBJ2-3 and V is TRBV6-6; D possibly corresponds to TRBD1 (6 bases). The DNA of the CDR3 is TGTGCCAGCAGTTACCGGGACAACACAGATACGCAGTATTTT. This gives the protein CASSYRDNTDTQYF.